This is a list of T cell receptor beta chains from one sample in a study of OX40 agonist ivuxolimab in advanced cancers. Produced via immunoSEQ multiplex PCR; TCRdb's table is partial and in-frame only. Of 70,000 or so clones listed, approximately 89% are singletons. Specimen: CD4+ or CD8+ T cells sorted from blood, collected in a trial of the OX40 agonist ivuxolimab. The origin of the receptors is an adult with an advanced solid tumor such as melanoma, head and neck, liver or kidney cancer. Both conserved end residues are part of each CDR3. The D gene is left open where the match is weak. Clone size appears in some rows only: once, few, many, or a class for an expanded clone.

>-|TRBJ2-1|TRBV18|-
CASSPRGISYNEQFF
TGTGCCAGCTCACCACGGGGGATTTCCTACAATGAGCAGTTCTTC
>-|TRBJ2-5|TRBV6-1|-
CATRDRRPQETQYF
TGTGCCACCCGGGACCGTCGCCCCCAAGAGACCCAGTACTTC
>-|TRBJ1-1|TRBV23-1|-
CASSPIIECRDTEAFF
TGCGCCAGCAGTCCCATCATCGAGTGCCGGGATACTGAAGCTTTCTTT
>-|TRBJ1-1|TRBV7-9|-
CASSLSAGTVEAFF
TGTGCCAGCAGCTTAAGCGCAGGGACGGTTGAAGCTTTCTTT
>once|TRBJ2-3|TRBV10-3|TRBD2
CAISARGPSGTTDTQYF
TGTGCCATCAGTGCTAGGGGACCTAGCGGGACCACAGATACGCAGTATTTT
>-|TRBJ2-1|TRBV7-8|-
CASSFDLGRIYNEQFF
TGTGCCAGCAGCTTTGACCTCGGGAGAATTTACAATGAGCAGTTCTTC
>-|TRBJ2-5|TRBV2|TRBD1
CASSDRGTGGWETQYF
TGTGCCAGCAGTGACAGGGGGACAGGGGGCTGGGAGACCCAGTACTTC
>-|TRBJ1-5|TRBV6-5|-
CASSSTQGSQPQHF
TGTGCCAGCAGTTCCACCCAGGGGTCTCAGCCCCAGCATTTT
>-|TRBJ1-5|TRBV2|TRBD1
CASSRTGGNQPQHF
TGTGCCAGCAGTAGGACAGGGGGCAATCAGCCCCAGCATTTT
>-|TRBJ2-2|TRBV7-6|-
CASSSIVETGELFF
TGTGCCAGCAGTTCAATTGTAGAAACCGGGGAGCTGTTTTTT
>-|TRBJ1-3|TRBV30|-
CALDNHSGNTIYF
TGTGCCTTGGACAACCACTCTGGAAACACCATATATTTT
>-|TRBJ1-5|TRBV18|-
CASSPNKAGGQPQHF
TGTGCCAGCTCACCCAATAAGGCGGGGGGTCAGCCCCAGCATTTT
>-|TRBJ2-2|TRBV18|-
CASSPPAQGGGELFF
TGTGCCAGCTCACCACCGGCCCAGGGTGGCGGGGAGCTGTTTTTT
>-|TRBJ2-5|TRBV6-5|-
CASSYSAGVETQYF
TGTGCCAGCAGTTACTCTGCAGGGGTAGAGACCCAGTACTTC
>few|TRBJ1-2|TRBV2|TRBD1
CASSGDRVNYGYTF
TGTGCCAGCAGTGGAGACAGGGTAAACTATGGCTACACCTTC
>-|TRBJ1-1|TRBV6-1|-
CASRLNTEAFF
TGTGCCAGTCGTTTGAACACTGAAGCTTTCTTT
>-|TRBJ1-5|TRBV11-2|TRBD1
CASSTTGDQPQHF
TGTGCCAGCAGCACAACAGGGGACCAGCCCCAGCATTTT
>-|TRBJ1-5|TRBV6-1|-
CASSEAGGDGQPQHF
TGTGCCAGCAGTGAAGCCGGAGGGGATGGACAGCCCCAGCATTTT
>-|TRBJ1-1|TRBV28|TRBD1
CASGPGQPNTEAFF
TGTGCCAGCGGCCCGGGACAGCCGAACACTGAAGCTTTCTTT
>-|TRBJ1-5|TRBV7-6|-
CASSPDSNSNQPQHF
TGTGCCAGCAGCCCCGACAGTAATAGCAATCAGCCCCAGCATTTT
>-|TRBJ2-1|TRBV5-1|TRBD1
CASSLTGDNEQFF
TGCGCCAGCAGCTTGACAGGGGACAATGAGCAGTTCTTC
>-|TRBJ2-1|TRBV5-6|-
CASSLDTSSYNEQFF
TGTGCCAGCAGCTTGGATACTAGCTCCTACAATGAGCAGTTCTTC
>-|TRBJ1-2|TRBV7-9|-
CASSLDLLFGKANYGYTF
TGTGCCAGCAGCTTAGATTTATTGTTCGGAAAAGCTAACTATGGCTACACCTTC
>-|TRBJ1-1|TRBV5-1|-
CASSLVVGGGTEAFF
TGCGCCAGCAGCTTGGTGGTCGGGGGCGGCACTGAAGCTTTCTTT
>-|TRBJ2-4|TRBV13|-
CASSLVGGAKNIQYF
TGTGCCAGCAGCTTAGTTGGGGGAGCCAAAAACATTCAGTACTTC
>-|TRBJ1-1|TRBV2|TRBD1
CASSEVRGLGNTEAFF
TGTGCCAGCAGTGAAGTTAGGGGGCTCGGGAACACTGAAGCTTTCTTT
>-|TRBJ2-1|TRBV9|TRBD2
CASSGPGRGVNEQFF
TGTGCCAGCAGCGGGCCTGGGCGGGGGGTCAATGAGCAGTTCTTC
>-|TRBJ2-2|TRBV5-6|TRBD1
CASSFRTGATGELFF
TGTGCCAGCAGCTTCAGGACAGGGGCCACCGGGGAGCTGTTTTTT
>-|TRBJ2-7|TRBV6-5|-
CASRETGQVEQYF
TGTGCCAGCAGGGAGACAGGCCAGGTCGAGCAGTACTTC
>-|TRBJ1-2|TRBV4-3|-
CASSQEWGDYGYTF
TGCGCCAGCAGCCAAGAATGGGGGGACTATGGCTACACCTTC
>few|TRBJ2-1|TRBV10-3|TRBD2
CAISERWREGNEQFF
TGTGCCATCAGTGAGCGGTGGCGGGAGGGAAATGAGCAGTTCTTC
>-|TRBJ2-7|TRBV7-2|-
CASSPSAGGHEQYF
TGTGCCAGCAGCCCATCTGCTGGGGGCCACGAGCAGTACTTC
>-|TRBJ1-4|TRBV18|-
CASRDTGGEKLFF
TGTGCCAGTCGGGACACCGGTGGGGAAAAACTGTTTTTT
>-|TRBJ1-2|TRBV18|TRBD1
CASSPTGTANYGYTF
TGTGCCAGCTCACCGACCGGGACAGCTAACTATGGCTACACCTTC
>-|TRBJ2-1|TRBV7-9|-
CASSFVSGAPSNEQFF
TGTGCCAGCAGCTTTGTTTCCGGTGCACCAAGCAATGAGCAGTTCTTC
>-|TRBJ2-5|TRBV18|TRBD1
CASSPTGGGETQYF
TGTGCCAGCTCACCGACAGGGGGTGGTGAGACCCAGTACTTC
>-|TRBJ2-2|TRBV7-2|TRBD1
CASSTPGGVGTGELFF
TGTGCCAGCAGCACGCCAGGGGGCGTGGGTACCGGGGAGCTGTTTTTT
>-|TRBJ2-5|TRBV4-2|-
CASSQAGGVETQYF
TGTGCCAGCAGCCAGGCAGGGGGGGTGGAGACCCAGTACTTC
>-|TRBJ1-6|TRBV10-2|TRBD1
CASSDKGQGVSSSSYNSPLHF
TGCGCCAGCAGTGATAAGGGACAGGGGGTTTCTTCGAGCTCCTATAATTCACCCCTCCACTTT
>-|TRBJ1-6|TRBV7-9|TRBD1
CASSLDRERDSPLHF
TGTGCCAGCAGCCTCGACAGGGAAAGAGATTCACCCCTCCACTTT
>-|TRBJ1-2|TRBV6-6|TRBD1
CASRGGANYGYTF
TGTGCCAGCAGAGGGGGCGCAAACTATGGCTACACCTTC
>-|TRBJ1-1|TRBV7-2|-
CASSFVSNTEAFF
TGTGCCAGCAGCTTCGTCTCGAACACTGAAGCTTTCTTT
>-|TRBJ2-1|TRBV27|TRBD2
CASSRGTGTSGGNEQFF
TGTGCCAGCAGTCGGGGGACCGGGACTAGCGGGGGAAATGAGCAGTTCTTC
>-|TRBJ1-4|TRBV5-1|-
CASSLALGTNEKLFF
TGCGCCAGCAGCTTGGCCCTGGGGACTAATGAAAAACTGTTTTTT
>-|TRBJ1-2|TRBV30|-
CAWDSGGSGGYTF
TGTGCCTGGGATTCTGGAGGCTCAGGTGGCTACACCTTC
>-|TRBJ1-1|TRBV6-5|-
CASTPRAGNTEAFF
TGTGCCAGCACCCCCCGGGCGGGCAACACTGAAGCTTTCTTT
>-|TRBJ1-1|TRBV28|TRBD1
CASRPSTGPNTEAFF
TGTGCCAGCAGGCCATCGACAGGGCCTAACACTGAAGCTTTCTTT
>-|TRBJ1-1|TRBV5-6|-
CASSLQVEAFF
TGTGCCAGCAGCCTCCAGGTTGAAGCTTTCTTT
>-|TRBJ1-1|TRBV11-1|-
CASSLTGTEAFF
TGTGCCAGCAGCTTAACGGGTACTGAAGCTTTCTTT
>few|TRBJ2-3|TRBV6-6|TRBD1
CASSYSKGQGTDTQYF
TGTGCCAGCAGTTACTCGAAGGGACAGGGGACAGATACGCAGTATTTT
>-|TRBJ2-2|TRBV30|TRBD2
CAWSDLGLAGGPGGELFF
TGTGCCTGGAGTGACCTGGGACTAGCGGGAGGGCCGGGCGGGGAGCTGTTTTTT
>few|TRBJ1-5|TRBV28|-
CASSLLGDRSNQPQHF
TGTGCCAGCAGTTTATTGGGAGACCGTAGCAATCAGCCCCAGCATTTT
>once|TRBJ2-1|TRBV30|-
CAWSLRHGRHSNEQFF
TGTGCCTGGAGTCTCCGACATGGACGACACAGCAATGAGCAGTTCTTC
>-|TRBJ1-1|TRBV5-8|-
CASSSGGRATEAFF
TGTGCCAGCAGCTCGGGTGGCAGGGCCACTGAAGCTTTCTTT
>-|TRBJ2-2|TRBV7-3|TRBD2
CASSAAGAGGELFF
TGTGCCAGCAGCGCAGCGGGAGCTGGCGGGGAGCTGTTTTTT